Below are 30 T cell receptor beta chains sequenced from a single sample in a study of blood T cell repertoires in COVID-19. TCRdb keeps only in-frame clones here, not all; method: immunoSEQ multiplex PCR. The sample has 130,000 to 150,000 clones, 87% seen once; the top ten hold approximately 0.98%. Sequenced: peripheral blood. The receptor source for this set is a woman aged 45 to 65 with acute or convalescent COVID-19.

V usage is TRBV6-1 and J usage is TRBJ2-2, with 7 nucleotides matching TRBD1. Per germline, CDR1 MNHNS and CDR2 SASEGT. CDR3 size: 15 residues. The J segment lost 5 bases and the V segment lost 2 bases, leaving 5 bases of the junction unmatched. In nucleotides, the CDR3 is TGTGCCAGCAGTGAATACAGGGGAACAACCGGGGAGCTGTTTTTT. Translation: CASSEYRGTTGELFF.

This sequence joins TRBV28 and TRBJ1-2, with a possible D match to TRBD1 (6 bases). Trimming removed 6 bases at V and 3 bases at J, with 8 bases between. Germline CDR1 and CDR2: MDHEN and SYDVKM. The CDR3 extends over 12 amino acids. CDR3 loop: CASRGGHYGYTF. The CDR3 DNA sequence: TGTGCCAGCAGGGGGGGGCACTATGGCTACACCTTC.

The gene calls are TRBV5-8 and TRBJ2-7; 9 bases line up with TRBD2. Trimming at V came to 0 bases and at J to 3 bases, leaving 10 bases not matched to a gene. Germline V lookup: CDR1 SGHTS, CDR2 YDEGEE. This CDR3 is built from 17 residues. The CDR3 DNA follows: TGTGCCAGCAGCTTGGCGCGGGGGGGACATCGACTCTACGAGCAGTACTTC. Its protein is CASSLARGGHRLYEQYF.

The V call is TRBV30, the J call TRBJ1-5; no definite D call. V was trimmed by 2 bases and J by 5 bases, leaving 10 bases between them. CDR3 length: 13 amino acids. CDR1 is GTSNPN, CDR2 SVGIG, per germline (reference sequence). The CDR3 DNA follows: TGTGCCTGGAGTCCTAACAGATATCAGCCCCAGCATTTT. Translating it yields CAWSPNRYQPQHF.

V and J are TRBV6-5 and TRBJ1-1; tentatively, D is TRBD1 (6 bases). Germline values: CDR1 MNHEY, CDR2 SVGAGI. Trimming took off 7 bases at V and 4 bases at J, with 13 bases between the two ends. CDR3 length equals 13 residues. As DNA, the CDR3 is TGTGCCAGCACCAAGAGGGGGTTCACTGAAGCTTTCTTT. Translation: CASTKRGFTEAFF.

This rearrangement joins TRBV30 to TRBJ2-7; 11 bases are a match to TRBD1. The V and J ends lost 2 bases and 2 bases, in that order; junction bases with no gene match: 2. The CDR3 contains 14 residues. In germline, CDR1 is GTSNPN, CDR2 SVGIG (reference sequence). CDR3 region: CAWSPGQGAYEQYF. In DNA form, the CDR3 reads TGTGCCTGGAGTCCGGGACAGGGGGCCTACGAGCAGTACTTC.

The CDR3 sequence: CASSSSRLRSYGYTF. In DNA, the CDR3 is TGTGCCAGCAGCTCCTCGCGACTTCGGAGCTATGGCTACACCTTC. This chain joins TRBV7-4 and TRBJ1-2; D remains unclear. This CDR3 spans 15 amino acids. CDR1 and CDR2 (germline): SGHVT, SQSDAQ. V was clipped by 4 bases and J by 4 bases, with 16 bases between them.

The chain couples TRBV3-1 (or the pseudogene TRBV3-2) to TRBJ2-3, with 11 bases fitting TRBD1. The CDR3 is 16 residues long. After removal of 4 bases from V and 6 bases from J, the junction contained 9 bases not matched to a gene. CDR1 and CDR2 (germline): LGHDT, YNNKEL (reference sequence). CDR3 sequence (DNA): TGTGCCAGCAGCCCCGAGTCCTGGGACAGGGGGGATACGCAGTATTTT. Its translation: CASSPESWDRGDTQYF.

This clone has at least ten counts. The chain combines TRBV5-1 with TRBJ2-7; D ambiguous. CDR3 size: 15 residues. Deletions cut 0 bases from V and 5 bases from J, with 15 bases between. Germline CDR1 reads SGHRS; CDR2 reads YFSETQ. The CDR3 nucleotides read TGCGCCAGCAGCTTGGAGCGTCCCGGGTATAACGAGCAGTACTTC. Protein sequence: CASSLERPGYNEQYF.

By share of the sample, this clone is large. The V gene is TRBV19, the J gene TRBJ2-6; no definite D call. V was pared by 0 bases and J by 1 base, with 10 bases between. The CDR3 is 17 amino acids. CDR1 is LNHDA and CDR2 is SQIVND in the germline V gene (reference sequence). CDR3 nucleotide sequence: TGTGCCAGTAGTATAGACGGAGACGCTTCTGGGGCCAACGTCCTGACTTTC. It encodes CASSIDGDASGANVLTF. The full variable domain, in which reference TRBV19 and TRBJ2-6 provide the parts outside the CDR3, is DGGITQSPKYLFRKEGQNVTLSCEQNLNHDAMYWYRQDPGQGLRLIYYSQIVNDFQKGDIAEGYSVSREKKESFPLTVTSAQKNPTAFYLCASSIDGDASGANVLTFGAGSRLTVL.

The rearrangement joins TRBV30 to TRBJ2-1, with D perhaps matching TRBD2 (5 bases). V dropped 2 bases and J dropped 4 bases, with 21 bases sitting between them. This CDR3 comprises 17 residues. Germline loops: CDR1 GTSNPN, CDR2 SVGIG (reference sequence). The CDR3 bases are TGTGCCTGGAGTCGTCGGCCCGGCAAGCGAGGGTACAATGAGCAGTTCTTC. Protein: CAWSRRPGKRGYNEQFF.

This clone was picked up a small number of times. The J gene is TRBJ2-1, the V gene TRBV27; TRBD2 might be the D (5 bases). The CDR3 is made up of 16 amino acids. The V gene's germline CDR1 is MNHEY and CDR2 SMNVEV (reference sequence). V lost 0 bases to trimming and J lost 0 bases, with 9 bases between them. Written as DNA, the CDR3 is TGTGCCAGCAGTTTATCGGGCGGGTTCTCCTACAATGAGCAGTTCTTC. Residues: CASSLSGGFSYNEQFF.

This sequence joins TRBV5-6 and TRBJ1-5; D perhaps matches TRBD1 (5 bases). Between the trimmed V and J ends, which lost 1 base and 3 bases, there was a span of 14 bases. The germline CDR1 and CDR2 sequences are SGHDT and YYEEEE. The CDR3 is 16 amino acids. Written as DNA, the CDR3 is TGTGCCAGCAGCTTGAGAGCAGGGCCGTACAATCAGCCCCAGCATTTT. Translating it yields CASSLRAGPYNQPQHF.

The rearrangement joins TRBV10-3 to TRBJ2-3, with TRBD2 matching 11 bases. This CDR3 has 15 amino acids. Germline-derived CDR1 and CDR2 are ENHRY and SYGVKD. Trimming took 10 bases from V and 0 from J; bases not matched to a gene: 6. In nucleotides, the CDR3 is TGTGCCAGTAGCGGGGGGGTACTTAGCACAGATACGCAGTATTTT. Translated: CASSGGVLSTDTQYF.

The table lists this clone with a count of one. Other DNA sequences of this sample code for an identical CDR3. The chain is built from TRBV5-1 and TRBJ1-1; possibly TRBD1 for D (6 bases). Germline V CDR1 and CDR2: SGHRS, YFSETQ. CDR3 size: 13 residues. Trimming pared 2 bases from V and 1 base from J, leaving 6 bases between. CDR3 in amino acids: CASSLGGNTEAFF. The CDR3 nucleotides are TGCGCCAGCAGCTTAGGGGGGAACACTGAAGCTTTCTTT.

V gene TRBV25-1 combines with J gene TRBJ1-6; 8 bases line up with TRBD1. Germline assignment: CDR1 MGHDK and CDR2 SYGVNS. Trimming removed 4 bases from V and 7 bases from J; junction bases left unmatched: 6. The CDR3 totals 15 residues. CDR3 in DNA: TGTGCCAGCAGTGCCCAGGGGGCAGGGAATTCACCCCTCCACTTT. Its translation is CASSAQGAGNSPLHF.

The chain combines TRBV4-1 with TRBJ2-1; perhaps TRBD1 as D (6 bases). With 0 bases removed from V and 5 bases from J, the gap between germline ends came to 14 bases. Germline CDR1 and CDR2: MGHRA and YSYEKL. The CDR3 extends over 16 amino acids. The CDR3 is CASSQDGAGVHNEQFF. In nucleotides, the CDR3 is TGCGCCAGCAGCCAAGATGGGGCAGGGGTACACAATGAGCAGTTCTTC.

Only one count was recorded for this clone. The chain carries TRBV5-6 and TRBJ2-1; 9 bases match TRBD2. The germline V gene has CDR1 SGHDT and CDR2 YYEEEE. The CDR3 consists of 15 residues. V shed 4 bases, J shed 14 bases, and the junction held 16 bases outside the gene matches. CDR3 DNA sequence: TGTGCCAGCAGCCTAGGGGAGGTAGCGGGGGCGGGGGAGTTCTTC. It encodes CASSLGEVAGAGEFF.

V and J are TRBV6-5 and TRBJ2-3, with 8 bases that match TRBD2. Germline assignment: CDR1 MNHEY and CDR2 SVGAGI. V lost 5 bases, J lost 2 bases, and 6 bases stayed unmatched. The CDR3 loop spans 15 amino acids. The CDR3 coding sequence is TGTGCCAGCAGTAGTCAGACTAGCGTCACAGATACGCAGTATTTT. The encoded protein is CASSSQTSVTDTQYF.

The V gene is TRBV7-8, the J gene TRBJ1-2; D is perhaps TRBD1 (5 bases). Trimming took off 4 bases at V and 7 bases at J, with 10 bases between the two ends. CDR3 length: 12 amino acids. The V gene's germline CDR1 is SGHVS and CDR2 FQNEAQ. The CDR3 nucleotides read TGTGCCAGCAGCTCGCAGGGAGGTGGCTACACCTTC. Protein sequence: CASSSQGGGYTF.

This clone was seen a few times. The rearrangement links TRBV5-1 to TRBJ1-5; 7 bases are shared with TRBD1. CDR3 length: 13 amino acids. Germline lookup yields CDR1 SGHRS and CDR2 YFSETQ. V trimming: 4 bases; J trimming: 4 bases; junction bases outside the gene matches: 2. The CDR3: CASSATGNQPQHF. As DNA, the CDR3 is TGCGCCAGCAGCGCGACAGGGAATCAGCCCCAGCATTTT.

The chain's CDR3 is CASSPAGQGLHEQYF. For the CDR3, the DNA is TGTGCCAGCAGCCCAGCCGGACAGGGATTACACGAGCAGTACTTC. The V gene is TRBV7-7, the J gene TRBJ2-7; 8 bases are shared with TRBD1. CDR1 is SSHAT, CDR2 FNYEAQ, per germline (reference sequence). The V gene end was trimmed by 5 bases and the J gene end by 5 bases; junction bases not matched to a gene: 11. The CDR3 runs 15 residues. Filled out from reference TRBV7-7 and TRBJ2-7, the complete variable domain reads GAGVSQSPRYKVTKRGQDVTLRCDPISSHATLYWYQQALGQGPEFLTYFNYEAQPDKSGLPSDRFSAERPEGSISTLTIQRTEQRDSAMYRCASSPAGQGLHEQYFGPGTRLTVT.

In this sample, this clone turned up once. This CDR3 reads CAILAGGDTDTQYF. The CDR3 region has the DNA TGTGCCATCCTAGCGGGAGGGGACACAGATACGCAGTATTTT. The chain recombines TRBV10-3 with TRBJ2-3, with 12 bases lining up with TRBD2. After removal of 8 bases from V and 2 bases from J, the junction contained 2 bases not matched to a gene. The CDR3 runs to 14 residues. Germline-derived CDR1 and CDR2 are ENHRY and SYGVKD.

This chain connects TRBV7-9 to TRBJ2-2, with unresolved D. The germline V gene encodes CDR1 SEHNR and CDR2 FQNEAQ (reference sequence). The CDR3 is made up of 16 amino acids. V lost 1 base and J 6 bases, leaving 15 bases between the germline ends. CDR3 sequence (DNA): TGTGCCAGCAGCTTAGGTACCCTTGGGCACCCCGGGGAGCTGTTTTTT. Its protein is CASSLGTLGHPGELFF.

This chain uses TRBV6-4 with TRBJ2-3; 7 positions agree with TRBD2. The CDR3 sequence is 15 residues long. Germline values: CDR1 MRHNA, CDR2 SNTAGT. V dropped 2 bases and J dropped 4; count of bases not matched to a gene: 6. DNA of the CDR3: TGTGCCAGCAGTGACCGGGGAGGGCCGGCAGATACGCAGTATTTT. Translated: CASSDRGGPADTQYF.

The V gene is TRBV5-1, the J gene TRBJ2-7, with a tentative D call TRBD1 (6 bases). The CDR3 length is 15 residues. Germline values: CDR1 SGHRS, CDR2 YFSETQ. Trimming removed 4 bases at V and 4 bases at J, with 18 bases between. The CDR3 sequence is CASSTPEQGSYEQYF. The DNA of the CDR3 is TGCGCCAGCAGCACCCCGGAACAGGGTAGTTACGAGCAGTACTTC.

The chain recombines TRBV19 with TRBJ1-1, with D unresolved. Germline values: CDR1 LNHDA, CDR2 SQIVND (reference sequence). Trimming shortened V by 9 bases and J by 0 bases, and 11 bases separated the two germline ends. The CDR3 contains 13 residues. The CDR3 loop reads CASFGPMNTEAFF. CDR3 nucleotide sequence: TGTGCCAGCTTTGGTCCTATGAACACTGAAGCTTTCTTT.

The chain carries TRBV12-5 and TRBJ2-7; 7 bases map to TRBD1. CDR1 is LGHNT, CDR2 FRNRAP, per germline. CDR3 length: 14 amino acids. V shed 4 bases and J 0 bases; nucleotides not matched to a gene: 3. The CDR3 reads CASGYRGPSYEQYF. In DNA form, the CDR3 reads TGTGCTAGTGGTTACAGGGGTCCCTCCTACGAGCAGTACTTC.

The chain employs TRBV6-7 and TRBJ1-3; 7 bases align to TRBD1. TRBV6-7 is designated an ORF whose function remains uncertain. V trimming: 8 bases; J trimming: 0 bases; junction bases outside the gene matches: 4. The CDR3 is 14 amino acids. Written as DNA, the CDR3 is TGTGCCAGCCGGGACAGAGACTCTGGAAACACCATATATTTT. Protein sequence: CASRDRDSGNTIYF.

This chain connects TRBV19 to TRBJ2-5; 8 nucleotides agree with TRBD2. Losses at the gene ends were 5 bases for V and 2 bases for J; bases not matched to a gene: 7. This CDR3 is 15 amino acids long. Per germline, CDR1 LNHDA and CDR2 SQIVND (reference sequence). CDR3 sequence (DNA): TGTGCCAGTAGTCGGCGAGCGGGAGTTCAAGAGACCCAGTACTTC. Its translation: CASSRRAGVQETQYF.